The clone carrying this T cell receptor beta chain has a single count. Terminally differentiated effector memory CD45RA+ cells were excluded by CCR7 positive selection of CD45RO-negative cells. This specimen comes from a study of shared clonotypes between healthy human individuals. Study-level information: The plates for each donor numbered three CD4 naive, three CD4 memory, two CD8 naive and one CD8 memory.

Sequenced by immunoSEQ multiplex PCR; TCRdb stores in-frame clones only, minus some. The table includes approximately 2,200,000 clones, about 92% detected once. CDR1 and CDR2 from the germline V gene are MGHDK and SYGVNS. The CDR3 is 12 amino acids. V was trimmed by 3 bases and J by 8 bases, leaving 7 bases between them. Material: naive CD8+ T cells from PBMCs. The clonotype comes from a man between 18 and 35 years old in good health. Some clones in this sample may be carry-over from other donors' samples. The chain employs TRBV25-1 and TRBJ1-4; no reliable D call. As DNA, the CDR3 is TGTGCCAGCAGTGACACCAGCGAAAAACTGTTTTTT. Its translation is CASSDTSEKLFF.